This entry lists 32 T cell receptor beta chains sequenced from one sample in a study of cytotoxic CD8 clonotypes in ibrutinib-treated CLL. Sequencing was performed with immunoSEQ multiplex PCR; in TCRdb, only in-frame clones are kept and a portion is missing. This repertoire shows fewer than 400,000 clones, over 60% found once; its top ten account for around 6.6%. Sequencing used PBMCs, obtained after 36 months of ibrutinib treatment. The receptors originated from a human donor with chronic lymphocytic leukemia.

This chain uses TRBV28 with TRBJ2-1; 11 bases line up with TRBD2. Germline V CDR1 and CDR2: MDHEN, SYDVKM. V lost 5 bases to trimming and J lost 6 bases; unmatched junction nucleotides: 9. The CDR3 runs 16 residues. For the CDR3, the DNA is TGTGCCAGCAGTGAAGGGGGACTAGCGGCACGCAATGAGCAGTTCTTC. Its translation is CASSEGGLAARNEQFF.

This clone appeared a few times. The chain joins TRBV5-1 to TRBJ2-2, with D possibly being TRBD1 (6 bases). Germline-derived CDR1 and CDR2 are SGHRS and YFSETQ. The length of the CDR3 is 12 residues. The ends were cut back, 3 bases at V and 7 bases at J, with 7 bases in the middle. CDR3 sequence reads: CASSSDSGELFF. The CDR3 coding sequence is TGCGCCAGCAGCTCGGACAGCGGGGAGCTGTTTTTT.

The chain joins TRBV7-2 to TRBJ2-7; D is perhaps TRBD1 (5 bases). CDR1 is SGHTA and CDR2 is FQGNSA in the germline V gene. V lost 5 bases to trimming and J lost 6 bases, with 23 bases between them. The CDR3 length is 16 residues. CDR3 sequence: CASSPTVRQGNREQYF. Here the CDR3 DNA reads TGTGCCAGCAGCCCCACGGTTAGGCAGGGCAATCGCGAGCAGTACTTC.

The gene calls are TRBV12-5 and TRBJ2-1, with D possibly matching TRBD1 (6 bases). The CDR3 spans 16 residues. V lost 0 bases, J lost 8 bases, and 17 bases lay in between. Germline V gene sequence: CDR1 LGHNT, CDR2 FRNRAP. Written as DNA, the CDR3 is TGTGCTAGTGGTTTGGTCCTGGGGGCCCCCGGGCATGAGCAGTTCTTC. It is translated as CASGLVLGAPGHEQFF. Looking up the rest from reference TRBV12-5 and TRBJ2-1 gives the full variable domain: DARVTQTPRHKVTEMGQEVTMRCQPILGHNTVFWYRQTMMQGLELLAYFRNRAPLDDSGMPKDRFSAEMPDATLATLKIQPSEPRDSAVYFCASGLVLGAPGHEQFFGPGTRLTVL.

The rearrangement joins TRBV19 to TRBJ2-1; D is unresolved. The CDR3 is 13 amino acids. CDR1 LNHDA and CDR2 SQIVND come from the germline V gene (reference sequence). Deletions cut 3 bases from V and 5 bases from J, with 8 bases between. This CDR3 is CASSIGNNNEQFF. For the CDR3, the DNA is TGTGCCAGTAGTATTGGAAATAACAATGAGCAGTTCTTC. Variable domain in full (rest from reference TRBV19 and TRBJ2-1): DGGITQSPKYLFRKEGQNVTLSCEQNLNHDAMYWYRQDPGQGLRLIYYSQIVNDFQKGDIAEGYSVSREKKESFPLTVTSAQKNPTAFYLCASSIGNNNEQFFGPGTRLTVL.

This chain's CDR3 is CASGWDRQETQYF. CDR3 sequence (DNA): TGTGCCAGCGGTTGGGACAGACAAGAGACCCAGTACTTC. V gene TRBV6-1 combines with J gene TRBJ2-5; 7 nucleotides align to TRBD1. Losses at the gene ends were 8 bases for V and 2 bases for J; bases not matched to a gene: 5. CDR3 length: 13 amino acids. From germline, CDR1 is MNHNS and CDR2 SASEGT.

The chain is built from TRBV4-1 and TRBJ2-1, with 8 bases fitting TRBD2. The CDR3 runs to 14 residues. Unmatched junction bases numbered 5, after V lost 0 bases and J lost 10 bases. Germline V lookup: CDR1 MGHRA, CDR2 YSYEKL. Written as DNA, the CDR3 is TGCGCCAGCAGCCAAGAACGGGTAGCGGGGGAGCAGTTCTTC. This encodes CASSQERVAGEQFF.

The rearrangement joins TRBV27 to TRBJ2-2; D may match TRBD1 or TRBD2 (5 bases each). Germline CDR1 reads MNHEY; CDR2 reads SMNVEV (reference sequence). The CDR3 extends over 16 amino acids. V gave up 2 bases and J gave up 4 bases, with 14 bases separating them. CDR3 in DNA: TGTGCCAGCAGTTTAAACACAGGTCGGGGCACCGGGGAGCTGTTTTTT. This sequence encodes CASSLNTGRGTGELFF.

In the case of this clone: Other nucleotide sequences from this sample produce the same CDR3. This rearrangement joins TRBV19 to TRBJ2-7, with TRBD1 matching over 10 bases. The CDR3 length is 14 residues. The V segment lost 5 bases and the J segment 2 bases; nucleotides outside the gene matches: 3. Germline V gene sequence: CDR1 LNHDA, CDR2 SQIVND (reference sequence). The CDR3: CASSPGTGAYEQYF. CDR3 nucleotide sequence: TGTGCCAGTAGTCCCGGGACAGGGGCCTACGAGCAGTACTTC.

This clone appeared a few times. The V call is TRBV10-3, the J call TRBJ2-4, with TRBD1 identical over 8 bases. The CDR3 length is 14 residues. Trimming cost V 10 bases and J 8 bases; bases outside gene matches: 13. Germline CDR1 and CDR2: ENHRY and SYGVKD. The CDR3 coding sequence is TGTGCCACCCAGGACAGGGTAAATATTGACATTCAGTACTTC. This encodes CATQDRVNIDIQYF.

The chain recombines TRBV5-4 with TRBJ1-1; no definite D call. V lost 0 bases and J 7 bases, leaving 7 bases between the germline ends. Germline loops: CDR1 SGHNT, CDR2 YYREEE (reference sequence). This CDR3 is built from 12 residues. CDR3 region: CASSLALGEAFF. The CDR3 nucleotides read TGTGCCAGCAGCTTGGCCCTGGGTGAAGCTTTCTTT.

This chain joins TRBV11-2 and TRBJ1-4; D unresolved. Germline V CDR1 and CDR2: SGHAT, FQNNGV. The V and J ends lost 3 bases and 4 bases respectively, with 15 bases between them. The CDR3 totals 16 residues. CDR3 protein: CASSFGFTWGNEKLFF. The CDR3 bases are TGTGCCAGCAGCTTCGGGTTCACTTGGGGTAATGAAAAACTGTTTTTT. Together with reference TRBV11-2 and TRBJ1-4, the CDR3 gives the full variable domain: EAGVAQSPRYKIIEKRQSVAFWCNPISGHATLYWYQQILGQGPKLLIQFQNNGVVDDSQLPKDRFSAERLKGVDSTLKIQPAKLEDSAVYLCASSFGFTWGNEKLFFGSGTQLSVL.

A remark on this clone: The same CDR3 is also encoded by other DNA sequences in this sample. The J gene is TRBJ2-7, the V gene TRBV29-1; D not certain. Germline V lookup: CDR1 SQVTM, CDR2 ANQGSEA. The CDR3 covers 11 residues. The V end lost 1 base, the J end lost 3 bases, and 4 bases lay between the germline ends. The CDR3 coding sequence is TGCAGCGTTGAAGCCGGCTACGAGCAGTACTTC. Protein: CSVEAGYEQYF.

The chain carries TRBV10-3 and TRBJ1-2; D gene unclear. CDR1 and CDR2 from the germline V gene are ENHRY and SYGVKD. The CDR3 runs 14 residues. Trimming took 7 bases from V and 3 from J, leaving 15 bases between them. Here the CDR3 DNA reads TGTGCCATCACCCCCGTCATGGGTGACTATGGCTACACCTTC. This translates into CAITPVMGDYGYTF.

This clone occurred once. This chain joins TRBV9 and TRBJ2-7, with D possibly matching TRBD1 (6 bases). V dropped 3 bases and J dropped 4 bases, with 14 bases sitting between them. The CDR3 runs 14 residues. CDR1 and CDR2 (germline): SGDLS, YYNGEE. The CDR3 coding sequence is TGTGCCAGCAGCGAACAGGGTACCCCTTACGAGCAGTACTTC. It translates to CASSEQGTPYEQYF.

This chain connects TRBV9 to TRBJ2-7; TRBD1 matches 9 bases. The CDR3 loop spans 15 amino acids. CDR1 SGDLS and CDR2 YYNGEE come from the germline V gene. Trimming removed 4 bases from V and 0 bases from J; junction bases left unmatched: 5. DNA of the CDR3: TGTGCCAGCAGCCCCGGACAGGGGAGCTCCTACGAGCAGTACTTC. It specifies CASSPGQGSSYEQYF.

The chain recombines TRBV4-1 with TRBJ2-7; 9 bases are shared with TRBD2. This CDR3 comprises 13 residues. The V segment lost 5 bases and the J segment 7 bases; nucleotides outside the gene matches: 6. Germline V gene lookup returns CDR1 MGHRA and CDR2 YSYEKL. For the CDR3, the DNA is TGCGCCAGCAGCGGGCTAGCGGGATTGGAGCAGTACTTC. It specifies CASSGLAGLEQYF.

This clone came up a few times. This chain joins TRBV2 and TRBJ2-5, with D uncertain. The CDR3 covers 10 residues. Germline V gives CDR1 SNHLY, CDR2 FYNNEI. V lost 7 bases and J lost 9, with 9 bases in between. The CDR3 coding sequence is TGTGCCAGCACCCCTCGGTCCCAGTACTTC. Its protein product is CASTPRSQYF.

The chain joins TRBV7-9 to TRBJ2-3; tentative D call: TRBD1 (5 bases). Germline V gene data show CDR1 as SEHNR and CDR2 as FQNEAQ (reference sequence). V was pared by 4 bases and J by 0 bases, with 14 bases between. CDR3 length: 16 amino acids. The CDR3 DNA sequence: TGTGCCAGCAGCTATATTCCAGGGTTGAGCACAGATACGCAGTATTTT. Its translation is CASSYIPGLSTDTQYF. Complete variable domain (other parts from reference TRBV7-9 and TRBJ2-3): DTGVSQNPRHKITKRGQNVTFRCDPISEHNRLYWYRQTLGQGPEFLTYFQNEAQLEKSRLLSDRFSAERPKGSFSTLEIQRTEQGDSAMYLCASSYIPGLSTDTQYFGPGTRLTVL.

A few counts support this clone. This rearrangement joins TRBV19 to TRBJ1-1; D is perhaps TRBD1 (5 bases). The ends were cut back, 6 bases at V and 6 bases at J, with 14 bases in the middle. The CDR3 runs 13 residues. CDR1 and CDR2 from the germline V gene are LNHDA and SQIVND (reference sequence). CDR3 in DNA: TGTGCCAGTAGGTGGGAGGGGATGCCTGAAGCTTTCTTT. Residues: CASRWEGMPEAFF. Supplemented by reference TRBV19 and TRBJ1-1, the full variable domain reads DGGITQSPKYLFRKEGQNVTLSCEQNLNHDAMYWYRQDPGQGLRLIYYSQIVNDFQKGDIAEGYSVSREKKESFPLTVTSAQKNPTAFYLCASRWEGMPEAFFGQGTRLTVV.

The V call is TRBV7-8, the J call TRBJ2-5, with a tentative D call TRBD1 (5 bases). CDR1 is SGHVS, CDR2 FQNEAQ, per germline. Trimming removed 7 bases at V and 5 bases at J, with 14 bases between. The CDR3 runs 13 residues. CDR3 sequence reads: CASTGQMGETQYF. CDR3 sequence (DNA): TGTGCCAGCACCGGACAAATGGGGGAGACCCAGTACTTC.

This chain connects TRBV9 to TRBJ2-7; no clear D gene. Per the germline V gene, CDR1 is SGDLS and CDR2 is YYNGEE. The CDR3 runs 12 residues. V lost 4 bases to trimming and J lost 4 bases, with 9 bases between them. In nucleotides, the CDR3 is TGTGCCAGCAGCTATTACAGTTACGAGCAGTACTTC. This encodes CASSYYSYEQYF.

The chain has TRBV28 and TRBJ1-1; D call uncertain. The length of the CDR3 is 13 residues. Trimming left V 4 bases short and J 1 base short, with 7 bases between. Germline values: CDR1 MDHEN, CDR2 SYDVKM. CDR3 bases: TGTGCCAGCAGTTCTGCAGAGAACACTGAAGCTTTCTTT. This translates into CASSSAENTEAFF.

This clone has just a few counts. The V and J genes are TRBV2 and TRBJ2-5; TRBD2 matches 9 bases. The CDR3 contains 15 residues. Germline CDR1 is SNHLY and CDR2 is FYNNEI. J was trimmed by 5 bases and V by 4 bases; bases with no gene match: 8. CDR3 coding DNA: TGTGCCAGCAGTGTGATAGCGGGAGTCTTTGAGACCCAGTACTTC. Encoded protein: CASSVIAGVFETQYF.

This clone has a handful of counts. The rearrangement uses TRBV18 and TRBJ1-5; 8 bases fit TRBD1. The V gene's germline CDR1 is KGHSH and CDR2 LQKENI. The CDR3 is made up of 14 amino acids. The V gene end was trimmed by 8 bases and the J gene end by 4 bases; junction bases not matched to a gene: 7. The chain's CDR3 is CASRQDRANQPQHF. In DNA form, the CDR3 reads TGTGCCAGCCGCCAGGACAGGGCTAATCAGCCCCAGCATTTT.

The rearrangement links TRBV10-3 to TRBJ1-6; D is uncertain. The CDR3 covers 13 residues. V lost 7 bases and J 9 bases, leaving 13 bases between the germline ends. The V gene's germline CDR1 is ENHRY and CDR2 SYGVKD. The DNA for the CDR3 is TGTGCCATCAACCCGGGTTCGGGTTCACCCCTCCACTTT. Its translation is CAINPGSGSPLHF.

The chain has TRBV7-8 and TRBJ2-7; TRBD1 might be the D (5 bases). Trimming took off 4 bases at V and 2 bases at J, with 9 bases between the two ends. The CDR3 has 13 residues. Germline V CDR1 and CDR2: SGHVS, FQNEAQ. CDR3 in DNA: TGTGCCAGCAGCTATCAGGGCCCCTACGAGCAGTACTTC. Protein: CASSYQGPYEQYF.

The chain carries TRBV18 and TRBJ1-1; D may be TRBD1 (5 bases). Per germline, CDR1 KGHSH and CDR2 LQKENI. This CDR3 is built from 17 residues. Trimming shortened V by 3 bases and J by 0 bases, and 17 bases separated the two germline ends. The CDR3 nucleotides are TGTGCCAGCTCACCCGGGACCTTTTTCCCCCTGAACACTGAAGCTTTCTTT. Translated: CASSPGTFFPLNTEAFF.

The chain couples TRBV19 to TRBJ2-1; D remains ambiguous. This CDR3 is built from 15 residues. Trimming took off 2 bases at V and 2 bases at J, with 10 bases between the two ends. CDR1 and CDR2 (germline): LNHDA, SQIVND (reference sequence). The CDR3 bases are TGTGCCAGTAGTATACAGGCAAGAACCTACAATGAGCAGTTCTTC. Its translation is CASSIQARTYNEQFF.

This clone showed up just a few times. J is TRBJ2-3 and V is TRBV18, with 13 bases that match TRBD2. The germline V gene encodes CDR1 KGHSH and CDR2 LQKENI. V lost 3 bases and J lost 5; bases outside the gene matches: 5. CDR3 size: 16 residues. The CDR3 sequence is CASSPPRTSGGDTQYF. The CDR3 DNA reads TGTGCCAGCTCACCCCCTAGGACTAGCGGGGGAGATACGCAGTATTTT.

Only a few counts were recorded for this clone. The V gene is TRBV10-3, the J gene TRBJ2-7; 8 bases line up with TRBD1. This CDR3 comprises 13 residues. Per the germline V gene, CDR1 is ENHRY and CDR2 is SYGVKD. Germline trimming cut 3 bases from V and 5 bases from J; bases unmatched to any gene: 3. The CDR3 region has the DNA TGTGCCATCAGTGACTGGACAGGGAACGAGCAGTACTTC. Translation gives CAISDWTGNEQYF.

The table lists this clone with a few counts. V gene TRBV7-9 combines with J gene TRBJ1-2; no clear D. This CDR3 comprises 15 residues. Trimming took off 5 bases at V and 8 bases at J, with 21 bases between the two ends. The V gene's germline CDR1 is SEHNR and CDR2 FQNEAQ (reference sequence). The DNA for the CDR3 is TGTGCCAGCAGCCTCCCCTCCAGCGCAGGTGGGGGCTACACCTTC. This encodes CASSLPSSAGGGYTF.